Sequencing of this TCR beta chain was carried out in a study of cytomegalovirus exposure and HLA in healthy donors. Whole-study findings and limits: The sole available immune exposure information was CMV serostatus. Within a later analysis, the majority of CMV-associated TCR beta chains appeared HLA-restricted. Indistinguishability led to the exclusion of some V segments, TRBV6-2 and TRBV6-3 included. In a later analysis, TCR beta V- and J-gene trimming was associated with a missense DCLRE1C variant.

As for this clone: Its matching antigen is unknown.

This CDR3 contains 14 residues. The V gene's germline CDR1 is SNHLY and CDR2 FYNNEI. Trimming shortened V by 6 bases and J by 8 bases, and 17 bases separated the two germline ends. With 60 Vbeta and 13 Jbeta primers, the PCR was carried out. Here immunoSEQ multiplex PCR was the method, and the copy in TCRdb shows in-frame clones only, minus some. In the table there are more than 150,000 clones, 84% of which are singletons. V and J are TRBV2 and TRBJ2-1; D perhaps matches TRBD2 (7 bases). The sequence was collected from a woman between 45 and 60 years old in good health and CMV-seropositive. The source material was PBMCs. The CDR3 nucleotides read TGTGCCAGCAGGGCCTCGGGGGGCAGCGATGAGCAGTTCTTC. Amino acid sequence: CASRASGGSDEQFF.